Detailed here is one T cell receptor (beta chain). Its antigen is not yet known. Base-call qualities are not available, and no considerably larger clone is one nucleotide away. To identify antigen-specific CD4+ T cell clonotypes by their expansion, the ViraFEST assay first stimulated PBMC with viral peptide pools and then applied TCR sequencing. After less than 13 days of culture, CD4+ T cells were isolated with the EasySep CD4+ T cell isolation kit. The absence of prior SARS-CoV-2 infection in healthy vaccine recipients was confirmed by negative nucleocapsid antibodies before and after vaccination. A few million PBMC per well were cultured with about 9 ug/ml peptides in IMDM containing 5% human AB serum, around 9.7 IU/ml IL-2 and gentamicin. Half of the culture medium was replaced with fresh IL-2-containing medium on days 3 and 7. Unless noted otherwise, every peptide stimulation condition was grown in triplicate wells. PBMC were separated from whole blood using Ficoll-Paque Plus gradient centrifugation and were then either cryopreserved at -140C or used fresh. The overlapping peptide pools covered the spike proteins of SARS-CoV-2 and of the common cold coronaviruses HCoV-NL63, HCoV-OC43 and HCoV-229E. Genomic DNA was extracted from cultured CD4+ T cells with the QIAamp micro DNA kit.

The data were obtained in a study of vaccination effects on CD4 cells after COVID-19 (dated 2022 in TCRdb). At the level of the whole study: Each participant got two doses of an mRNA SARS-CoV-2 vaccine, either BNT162b2 or mRNA-1273. Altogether, over 9 COVID-19 convalescent patients and a handful of SARS-CoV-2-naive healthy vaccine recipients made up the full study. The Oncomine TCR Beta short-read assay on an Illumina iSeq 100 was used to sequence cultures from other donors in the study. In both COVID-19 convalescent patients and infection-naive vaccine recipients, the study compared SARS-CoV-2 spike-specific CD4+ TCR repertoires from before mRNA vaccination with those from after it.

The library was built by means of the immunoSEQ multiplex PCR assay. DNA from the cultured, isolated CD4+ T cells was subjected to TCR beta CDR3 sequencing. The authors processed their data as follows. Non-productive TCR sequences were discarded, and reads were trimmed to the CDR3 region, with only CDR3s of 7 or more amino acids retained. The MANAFEST web app was used to pick out antigen-specific clonotypes by comparing their expansion in peptide wells with that in reference cultures. To count as positive, a clone had to show expansion at FDR<0.05 compared with the reference and with all other wells, an odds ratio above 5, and a frequency above 0.1% in two replicate wells. A clonotype was defined as cross-reactive if the clonotype was significantly expanded both in SARS-CoV-2 spike wells and in at least one common cold coronavirus spike condition. Using the stringdist R package, CDR3 similarity was measured by Levenshtein distance, and unrooted trees were constructed with ape in R 3.6.1. TCRdb carries this immuneACCESS record with in-frame sequences only. Its versions omit some clonotypes, under half of them owing to an unresolved V gene in the studies checked, with the rest unexplained. Clone size and V and J calls were adopted from that table, with D and trimming inferred from the DNA. The sample table shows about 25,000 clones, and approximately 73% are seen once. About 4.6% of the sample belongs to the ten largest clones.

The CDR3, from cysteine to phenylalanine, totals 16 residues. Only the CDR3 region is kept as DNA, spanning 48 bases read in frame from base 1. Trimmed from V: 6 bases; trimmed from J: 3 bases; junction bases lacking a gene match: 12. CDR1 and CDR2 are read off the germline V gene (reference sequence) as LNHDA and SQIVND. Results and caveats for the whole study, not just this receptor: Limitations of the study were the small number of convalescent patients and the absence of early post-infection timepoints. Among healthy vaccine recipients, nearly all vaccine-induced clones were SARS-CoV-2 mono-reactive, and only 1 of 255 was cross-reactive with common cold coronaviruses. At late post-vaccination timepoints, both infection-induced and vaccine-induced clones showed marked clonal contraction, consistent with waning T cell responses.

This TCR derives from a human donor who received a COVID-19 vaccine. The rearrangement combines TRBV19 with TRBJ1-1; 8 nucleotides in the junction match TRBD1. The sample consisted of CD4+ T cells from PBMCs cultured with SARS-CoV-2 spike peptides, taken before COVID-19 vaccination. The sample's cell subset or site, from its label and the paper: SARS-CoV-2 spike overlapping peptide pool stimulation. Here the CDR3 is given as CASRPTDRATHTEAFF. The DNA is TGTGCCAGTAGACCTACGGACAGGGCAACCCACACTGAAGCTTTCTTT.